This T cell receptor (beta chain) was captured by sequencing in a study of blood T cell repertoires in COVID-19. Between the trimmed V and J ends, which lost 3 bases and 5 bases, there was a span of 10 bases. The CDR3 spans 13 residues. The germline CDR1 and CDR2 sequences are SGHTA and FQGTGA. Method: immunoSEQ multiplex PCR; TCRdb's copy keeps in-frame clones and lacks some. The sample holds about 210,000 clones, approximately 86% seen once. This clone was seen more than once but under ten times. The receptor was derived from a man in his sixties with acute or convalescent COVID-19. The chain is built from TRBV7-3 and TRBJ1-2, with D unresolved. The sequenced sample consisted of peripheral blood. Here the CDR3 DNA reads TGTGCCAGCAGCTTTTCACAGTATTATGGCTACACCTTC. Translating it yields CASSFSQYYGYTF.